The present entry profiles one T cell receptor (beta chain) with its context. The target antigen is unknown. Since a much larger clone is just one base distant, this may be a read error. TCR beta cDNA libraries had unique molecular identifiers. Yield was roughly 500,000 cDNA molecules from 1 to 10 million T cells. One entry per CDR3 protein, called by TCRdb with MiXCR from the PCR reads. The table shows just over 250,000 distinct CDR3 sequences, with about 40% occurring only once. This CDR3 is built from 13 residues. Germline V CDR1 and CDR2: ENHRY, SYGVKD. The V and J ends lost 11 bases and 1 base respectively, with 14 bases between them. These data belong to a study of post-analysis software for immune sequencing data. As for the study in general: Relapsing-remitting, secondary progressive and progressive-relapsing multiple sclerosis courses were included.

Study-wide results and limits: There was significantly lower normalized Chao1 diversity in multiple sclerosis patients than in controls. Strong same-batch co-clustering of samples appeared with F measure clustering. In patients, TRBV5-6, TRBV5-1 and TRBV20-1 belonged to roughly five TRBV segments found more frequently than in controls.

The sequencing sample was made of blood. The chain is built from TRBV10-3 and TRBJ1-1, with D unclear. This clonotype was obtained from a girl aged 10-17 years with multiple sclerosis. This CDR3 reads CAVQSSQNTEAFF. CDR3 nucleotides: TGTGCCGTCCAGTCCAGTCAGAACACTGAAGCTTTCTTT.